This TCR beta chain was identified in a study of beta chain features in type 1 diabetes. As every portion of the isolated RNA was reverse transcribed, the sequencing read expressed TCRB transcripts. Libraries were prepared by immunoSEQ multiplex PCR; TCRdb keeps only in-frame clonotypes and omits some of them. The profile covers 110,000 to 150,000 clones, with about a tenth appearing a single time and 0.55% to 0.65% taken by the ten largest. The sequence came from a woman between 40 and 50 years old in good health. The sequenced sample consisted of central memory CD4+ T cells from blood.

The CDR3 coding sequence is TGTGCCAGCAGCCTTGAGACAGGGGGCTCCTCTGGGGCCAACGTCCTGACTTTC. Translation gives CASSLETGGSSGANVLTF. The chain combines TRBV4-2 with TRBJ2-6, with 10 positions matching TRBD1. V lost 4 bases, J lost 0 bases, and 6 bases stayed unmatched. Germline CDR1 LGHNA, CDR2 YNFKEQ. The CDR3 is 18 amino acids.